Described below is a single T cell receptor beta chain sequence and its context. The antigen is undetermined. The trim removed 1 base at V and 9 bases at J, leaving 4 bases unmatched. The length of the CDR3 is 13 residues. CDR1 and CDR2 from the germline V gene are SGHNT and YYREEE (reference sequence). Clones were sequenced by immunoSEQ multiplex PCR, and TCRdb holds only the in-frame ones, with some missing. Found here are almost 90,000 clones, more than 75% of them singletons; the top ten hold 1.7%. This sample was included in a study of T cell repertoires and HLA-DP antigens. The sample comprised CD4+ T cells from PBMCs. The gene calls are TRBV5-4 and TRBJ2-5; TRBD2 matches at 9 bases. The clonotype was recovered from a man aged 50-59 years in good health and CMV-seronegative. In DNA form, the CDR3 reads TGTGCCAGCAGCTTGATTAGCGGGGGACCCCAGTACTTC. Its translation: CASSLISGGPQYF.